The 12 T cell receptor beta chains reported below all come from one sample, sequenced in a study of blood T cell repertoires in COVID-19. Generated by immunoSEQ multiplex PCR, the TCRdb table keeps only in-frame clones and is missing some. The data show 350,000 to 500,000 clones, 70% to 90% seen once. The sequencing sample was made of PBMCs or T cells enriched from blood (not recorded which). These receptors all stem from a woman aged 18-35 years who had been exposed to COVID-19.

The CDR3 nucleotides are TGTGCCAGCAGCTCCAGACAGGGGGGGAGTTTAGATGGCTACACCTTC. Translating it yields CASSSRQGGSLDGYTF. This chain uses TRBV5-4 with TRBJ1-2; 9 nucleotides line up with TRBD1. J gave up 6 bases and V 3 bases, and 12 bases lay outside the gene matches. Looked up from germline, CDR1 is SGHNT and CDR2 is YYREEE (reference sequence). The CDR3 has 16 residues.

This chain connects TRBV19 to TRBJ2-2, with 9 bases matching TRBD2. Per the germline V gene, CDR1 is LNHDA and CDR2 is SQIVND (reference sequence). The CDR3 sequence is 15 residues long. V was clipped by 4 bases and J by 8 bases; unmatched bases: 8. The CDR3 DNA reads as TGTGCCAGTAGTAACCCTGCGGGAGGGTATGGGGAGCTGTTTTTT. Translated: CASSNPAGGYGELFF.

The chain carries TRBV5-1 and TRBJ1-1; the D is unclear. The CDR3 sequence is 15 residues long. Trimming took off 3 bases at V and 0 bases at J, with 12 bases between the two ends. Per the germline V gene, CDR1 is SGHRS and CDR2 is YFSETQ. The CDR3 nucleotides are TGCGCCAGCAGCTATACAGCTACAGTGAACACTGAAGCTTTCTTT. Its translation is CASSYTATVNTEAFF.

The genes are TRBV27 and TRBJ2-1, with D hard to call. The length of the CDR3 is 14 residues. Trimming pared 0 bases from V and 4 bases from J, leaving 7 bases between. Germline loops: CDR1 MNHEY, CDR2 SMNVEV (reference sequence). For the CDR3, the DNA is TGTGCCAGCAGTTTATCAGCGCAATACAATGAGCAGTTCTTC. Protein sequence: CASSLSAQYNEQFF.

This chain connects TRBV28 to TRBJ2-5; D might be TRBD2 (6 bases). Germline CDR1 and CDR2: MDHEN and SYDVKM. Trimming took off 5 bases at V and 5 bases at J, with 21 bases between the two ends. The CDR3 is 16 amino acids. CDR3 region: CASSRAWGDSLETQYF. CDR3 sequence (DNA): TGTGCCAGCAGTAGAGCCTGGGGGGATTCCCTGGAGACCCAGTACTTC.

The CDR3, as DNA: TGTGCCAGCAGCTCATTACAGGGGGCTGAAGCTTTCTTT. Translated: CASSSLQGAEAFF. The V and J genes are TRBV5-6 and TRBJ1-1; 8 nucleotides agree with TRBD1. The J segment lost 6 bases and the V segment lost 3 bases, leaving 4 bases of the junction unmatched. Germline CDR1 and CDR2: SGHDT and YYEEEE. The CDR3 length is 13 residues.

The V gene is TRBV7-2, the J gene TRBJ1-5, with 8 bases fitting TRBD1. V shed 1 base, J shed 3 bases, and the junction held 8 bases outside the gene matches. Germline V gene data show CDR1 as SGHTA and CDR2 as FQGNSA. The CDR3 contains 17 residues. CDR3 nucleotides: TGTGCCAGCAGCTTAGGAATAACAGGGGGTATCAATCAGCCCCAGCATTTT. This sequence encodes CASSLGITGGINQPQHF.

V is TRBV7-2 and J is TRBJ1-2; tentative D call: TRBD1 (6 bases). The germline V and J ends were trimmed by 4 bases and 7 bases, with 10 bases remaining between them. Per germline, CDR1 SGHTA and CDR2 FQGNSA. There are 12 residues in the CDR3. The CDR3 sequence is CASSYGQSGYTF. CDR3 nucleotides: TGTGCCAGCAGCTACGGACAGTCTGGCTACACCTTC.

This clone came up once. This chain links TRBV2 with TRBJ1-4; D call uncertain. Germline CDR1 reads SNHLY; CDR2 reads FYNNEI. Trimming left V 6 bases short and J 8 bases short, with 13 bases between. The CDR3 has 13 amino acids. The CDR3 region is CASRDSAGEKLFF. CDR3 nucleotide sequence: TGTGCCAGCAGAGACTCCGCGGGGGAAAAACTGTTTTTT.

The V call is TRBV28, the J call TRBJ1-2; D is ambiguous. Trimming took off 3 bases at V and 2 bases at J, with 10 bases between the two ends. Germline CDR1 is MDHEN and CDR2 is SYDVKM. The CDR3 is made up of 14 amino acids. CDR3 region: CASSFNGENYGYTF. The CDR3, as DNA: TGTGCCAGCAGTTTTAATGGAGAAAACTATGGCTACACCTTC.

This clone was recorded once. This chain links TRBV6-5 with TRBJ2-2, with D tentatively TRBD1 (6 bases). The V gene's germline CDR1 is MNHEY and CDR2 SVGAGI. Trimming stripped 6 bases from V and 4 bases from J, with 12 bases between. The CDR3 covers 14 residues. The CDR3 region is CASRDGQSTGELFF. DNA for the CDR3: TGTGCCAGCAGGGACGGACAGTCCACCGGGGAGCTGTTTTTT.

A few counts support this clone. The chain carries TRBV9 and TRBJ1-2; 7 positions match TRBD1. This CDR3 contains 16 residues. Germline values: CDR1 SGDLS, CDR2 YYNGEE. V shed 0 bases, J shed 0 bases, and the junction held 5 bases outside the gene matches. The chain's CDR3 is CASSVGQGETNYGYTF. The DNA for the CDR3 is TGTGCCAGCAGCGTAGGACAGGGAGAGACTAACTATGGCTACACCTTC.